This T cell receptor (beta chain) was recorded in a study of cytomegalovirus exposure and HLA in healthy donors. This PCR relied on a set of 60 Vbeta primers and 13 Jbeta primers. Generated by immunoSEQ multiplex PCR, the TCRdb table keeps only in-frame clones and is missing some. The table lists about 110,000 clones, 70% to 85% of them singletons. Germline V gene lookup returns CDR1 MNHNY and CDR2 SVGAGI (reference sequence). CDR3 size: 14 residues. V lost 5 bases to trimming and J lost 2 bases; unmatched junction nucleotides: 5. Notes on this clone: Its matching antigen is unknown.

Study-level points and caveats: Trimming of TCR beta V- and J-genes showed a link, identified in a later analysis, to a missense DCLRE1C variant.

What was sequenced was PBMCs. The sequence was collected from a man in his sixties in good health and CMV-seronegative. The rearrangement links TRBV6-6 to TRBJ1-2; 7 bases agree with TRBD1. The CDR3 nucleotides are TGTGCCAGCAGTGACCCGGGACAGAACTATGGCTACACCTTC. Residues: CASSDPGQNYGYTF.